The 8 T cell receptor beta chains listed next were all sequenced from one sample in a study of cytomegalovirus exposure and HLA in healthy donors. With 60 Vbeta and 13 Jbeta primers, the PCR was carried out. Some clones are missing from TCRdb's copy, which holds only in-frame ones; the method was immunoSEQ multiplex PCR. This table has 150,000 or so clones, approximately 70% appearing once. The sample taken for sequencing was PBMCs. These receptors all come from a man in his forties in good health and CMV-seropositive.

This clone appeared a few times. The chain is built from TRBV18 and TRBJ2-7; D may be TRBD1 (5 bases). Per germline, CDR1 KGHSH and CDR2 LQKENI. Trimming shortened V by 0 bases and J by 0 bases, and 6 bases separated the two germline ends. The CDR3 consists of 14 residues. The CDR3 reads CASSPPTDSYEQYF. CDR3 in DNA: TGTGCCAGCTCACCACCGACAGACTCCTACGAGCAGTACTTC.

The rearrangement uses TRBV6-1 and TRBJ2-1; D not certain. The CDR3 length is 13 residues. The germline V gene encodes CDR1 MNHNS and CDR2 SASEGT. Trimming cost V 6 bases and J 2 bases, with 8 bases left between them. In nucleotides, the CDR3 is TGTGCCAGCAGAATAAGAGCCTACAATGAGCAGTTCTTC. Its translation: CASRIRAYNEQFF.

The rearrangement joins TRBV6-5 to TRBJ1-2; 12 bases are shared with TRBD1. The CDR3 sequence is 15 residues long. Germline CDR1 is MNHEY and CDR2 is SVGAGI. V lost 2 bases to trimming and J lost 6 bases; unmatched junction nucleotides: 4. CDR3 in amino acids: CASSYRGTGGDGYTF. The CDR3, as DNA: TGTGCCAGCAGTTACCGTGGGACAGGGGGCGATGGCTACACCTTC.

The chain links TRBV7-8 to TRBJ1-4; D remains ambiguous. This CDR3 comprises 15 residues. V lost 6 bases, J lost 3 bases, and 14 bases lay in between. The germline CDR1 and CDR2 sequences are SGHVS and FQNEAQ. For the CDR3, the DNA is TGTGCCAGCAGGGGTTGGGAGACCGCTAATGAAAAACTGTTTTTT. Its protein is CASRGWETANEKLFF.

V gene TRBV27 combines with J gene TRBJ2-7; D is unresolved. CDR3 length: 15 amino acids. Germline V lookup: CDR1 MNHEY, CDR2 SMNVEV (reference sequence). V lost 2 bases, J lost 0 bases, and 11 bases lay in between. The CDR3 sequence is CASSLGPETSYEQYF. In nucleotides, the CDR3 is TGTGCCAGCAGTTTAGGGCCGGAAACCTCCTACGAGCAGTACTTC.

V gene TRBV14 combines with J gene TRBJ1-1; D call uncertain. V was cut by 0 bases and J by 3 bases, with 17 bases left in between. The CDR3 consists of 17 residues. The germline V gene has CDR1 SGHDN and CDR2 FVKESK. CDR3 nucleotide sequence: TGTGCCAGCAGCCAAGATCGAGGGCAGAGGGCGGACACTGAAGCTTTCTTT. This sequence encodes CASSQDRGQRADTEAFF.

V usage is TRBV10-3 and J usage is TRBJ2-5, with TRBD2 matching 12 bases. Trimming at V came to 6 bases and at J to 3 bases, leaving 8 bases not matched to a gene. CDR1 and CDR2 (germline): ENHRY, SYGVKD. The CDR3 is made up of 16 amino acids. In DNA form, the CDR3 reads TGTGCCATCAGCCGGACTAGCGGGGAACAAAAAGAGACCCAGTACTTC. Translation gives CAISRTSGEQKETQYF.

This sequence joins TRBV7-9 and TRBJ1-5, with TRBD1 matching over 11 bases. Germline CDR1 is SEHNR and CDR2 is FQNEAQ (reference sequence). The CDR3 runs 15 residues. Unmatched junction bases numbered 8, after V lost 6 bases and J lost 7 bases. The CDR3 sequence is CASSSSGQGDQPQHF. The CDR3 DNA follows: TGTGCCAGCAGTTCCTCGGGACAGGGGGACCAGCCCCAGCATTTT.